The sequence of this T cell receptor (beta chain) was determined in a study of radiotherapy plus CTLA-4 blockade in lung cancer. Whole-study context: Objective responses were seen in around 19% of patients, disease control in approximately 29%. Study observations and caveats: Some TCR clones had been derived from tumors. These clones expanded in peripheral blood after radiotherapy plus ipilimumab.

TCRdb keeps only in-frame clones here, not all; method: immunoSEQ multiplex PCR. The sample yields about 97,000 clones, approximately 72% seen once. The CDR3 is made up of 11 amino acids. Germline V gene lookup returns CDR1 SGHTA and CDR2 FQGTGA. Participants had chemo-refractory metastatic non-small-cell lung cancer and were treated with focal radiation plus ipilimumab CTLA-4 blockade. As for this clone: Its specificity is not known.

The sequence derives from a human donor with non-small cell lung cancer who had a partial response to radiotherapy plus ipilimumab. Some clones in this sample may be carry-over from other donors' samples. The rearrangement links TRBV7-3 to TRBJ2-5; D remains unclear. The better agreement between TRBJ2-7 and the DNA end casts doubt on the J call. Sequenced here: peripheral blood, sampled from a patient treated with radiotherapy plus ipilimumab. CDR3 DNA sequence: TGTGCCAGCAGCTTCTCCTACGAGCAGTACTTC. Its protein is CASSFSYEQYF.